What follows are 20 T cell receptor beta chains derived from one specimen sequenced in a study of T cell responses to AZD1222 COVID-19 vaccine. Using immunoSEQ multiplex PCR, the repertoire was profiled, and TCRdb retains in-frame clones only, with some absent. The repertoire holds some 160,000 clones, with 90% to 95% as singletons. Source: peripheral blood, taken on day 0 of AZD1222 vaccination. These receptors all come from an adult in good health.

CDR3 region: CATSPGQSYEQYF. CDR3 coding DNA: TGTGCCACCAGTCCCGGACAGTCCTACGAGCAGTACTTC. The chain uses TRBV24-1 and TRBJ2-7; weak D call: TRBD1 (6 bases). The CDR3 totals 13 residues. Germline-derived CDR1 and CDR2 are KGHDR and SFDVKD. Trimming pared 6 bases from V and 1 base from J, leaving 9 bases between.

V gene TRBV5-4 combines with J gene TRBJ2-3; either TRBD1 or TRBD2 may fit D (5 bases each). The CDR3 has 16 amino acids. CDR1 and CDR2 (germline): SGHNT, YYREEE (reference sequence). The V end was cut by 4 bases, the J end by 5 bases, with 20 bases between. Here the CDR3 DNA reads TGTGCCAGCAGCCCCGGGGCTGGCTCAGCCAAAGATACGCAGTATTTT. This gives the protein CASSPGAGSAKDTQYF. The complete variable domain, with remaining parts taken from reference TRBV5-4 and TRBJ2-3, reads ETGVTQSPTHLIKTRGQQVTLRCSSQSGHNTVSWYQQALGQGPQFIFQYYREEENGRGNFPPRFSGLQFPNYSSELNVNALELDDSALYLCASSPGAGSAKDTQYFGPGTRLTVL.

About this clone: Mismatch with germline at one junction end may stem from a read error. The chain uses TRBV12-3 or TRBV12-4 and TRBJ1-1; perhaps TRBD1 as D (6 bases). The CDR3 has 13 residues. CDR3 amino acids: CASSLAFYGDRQF. The CDR3 region has the DNA TGTGCCAGCAGTTTAGCGTTTTACGGCGACAGGCAATTT.

This chain links TRBV2 with TRBJ1-2; TRBD1 might be the D (6 bases). Germline CDR1 reads SNHLY; CDR2 reads FYNNEI. This CDR3 region has 14 residues. Trimming stripped 3 bases from V and 4 bases from J, with 12 bases between. The DNA for the CDR3 is TGTGCCAGCAGTGACCTAGACAGGTTCTATGGCTACACCTTC. The encoded protein is CASSDLDRFYGYTF.

This clone has a handful of counts. V and J are TRBV19 and TRBJ1-2, with TRBD1 as a possible D gene (5 bases). Trimming removed 0 bases at V and 4 bases at J, with 9 bases between. The CDR3 is 14 amino acids. Looked up from germline, CDR1 is LNHDA and CDR2 is SQIVND (reference sequence). CDR3 nucleotide sequence: TGTGCCAGTAGTATAGATCGGGGCAGCTATGGCTACACCTTC. Amino acids: CASSIDRGSYGYTF.

The CDR3 is CAWGYSYEQYF. The CDR3 bases are TGTGCCTGGGGGTACTCCTACGAGCAGTACTTC. V usage is TRBV30 and J usage is TRBJ2-7, with D unclear. Trimming removed 5 bases from V and 0 bases from J, with 5 bases in between. In germline, CDR1 is GTSNPN, CDR2 SVGIG (reference sequence). The CDR3 consists of 11 residues.

The chain couples TRBV7-2 to TRBJ1-1, with TRBD1 as a possible D gene (5 bases). V lost 1 base, J lost 2 bases, and 14 bases lay in between. Germline CDR1 reads SGHTA; CDR2 reads FQGNSA. The CDR3 consists of 16 residues. This CDR3 reads CASSLGIGGGNTEAFF. Here the CDR3 DNA reads TGTGCCAGCAGCTTAGGAATCGGGGGGGGAAACACTGAAGCTTTCTTT.

This clone was detected only once. The chain has TRBV28 and TRBJ1-1, with D unclear. CDR1 and CDR2 (germline): MDHEN, SYDVKM. Trimming cost V 1 base and J 7 bases, with 13 bases left between them. The CDR3 contains 14 residues. CDR3 sequence reads: CASSLSGVPNEAFF. As DNA, the CDR3 is TGTGCCAGCAGTTTATCCGGGGTCCCCAATGAAGCTTTCTTT.

The chain is built from TRBV18 and TRBJ1-2; TRBD1 matches at 9 bases. The CDR3 spans 15 residues. V lost 3 bases to trimming and J lost 4 bases; unmatched junction nucleotides: 6. Per the germline V gene, CDR1 is KGHSH and CDR2 is LQKENI. CDR3 amino acids: CASSPQTGGGYGYTF. The CDR3 nucleotides read TGTGCCAGCTCACCTCAGACAGGGGGAGGCTATGGCTACACCTTC.

The genes are TRBV5-1 and TRBJ1-2, with TRBD1 matching over 9 bases. The CDR3 is made up of 14 amino acids. Trimming took 0 bases from V and 6 from J; bases not matched to a gene: 3. The germline gives CDR1 SGHRS, CDR2 YFSETQ. In nucleotides, the CDR3 is TGCGCCAGCAGCTTGGGACAGGGGGTCGATGGCTACACCTTC. As protein: CASSLGQGVDGYTF.

This clone was picked up one time. The V and J genes are TRBV27 and TRBJ1-4; no clear D gene. The CDR3 contains 13 residues. CDR1 MNHEY and CDR2 SMNVEV come from the germline V gene (reference sequence). V lost 5 bases, J lost 10 bases, and 14 bases lay in between. This CDR3 is CASSPPTPGKLFF. CDR3 DNA: TGTGCCAGCAGTCCCCCCACGCCCGGAAAACTGTTTTTT. The full variable domain, rest sourced from reference TRBV27 and TRBJ1-4, is EAQVTQNPRYLITVTGKKLTVTCSQNMNHEYMSWYRQDPGLGLRQIYYSMNVEVTDKGDVPEGYKVSRKEKRNFPLILESPSPNQTSLYFCASSPPTPGKLFFGSGTQLSVL.

The V gene is TRBV28, the J gene TRBJ1-6, with no clear D. Trimming shortened V by 2 bases and J by 4 bases, and 12 bases separated the two germline ends. The CDR3 loop spans 16 amino acids. Germline loops: CDR1 MDHEN, CDR2 SYDVKM. For the CDR3, the DNA is TGTGCCAGCAGTTTAAGACTCGGCCTATATAATTCACCCCTCCACTTT. Its protein product is CASSLRLGLYNSPLHF.

The chain uses TRBV27 and TRBJ1-5; weak D call: TRBD1 (5 bases). This CDR3 has 15 residues. The V gene's germline CDR1 is MNHEY and CDR2 SMNVEV (reference sequence). V was clipped by 0 bases and J by 3 bases, with 9 bases between them. In nucleotides, the CDR3 is TGTGCCAGCAGTTTATCGCTGGGGCCCAATCAGCCCCAGCATTTT. This gives the protein CASSLSLGPNQPQHF.

This clone was observed once. This chain joins TRBV18 and TRBJ1-5, with D unclear. Germline V gene lookup returns CDR1 KGHSH and CDR2 LQKENI. Trimming pared 3 bases from V and 5 bases from J, leaving 11 bases between. The CDR3 extends over 14 amino acids. CDR3 coding DNA: TGTGCCAGCTCACCGGAGAGGAGAGATCAGCCCCAGCATTTT. Translating it yields CASSPERRDQPQHF. Based on the CDR3 plus reference TRBV18 and TRBJ1-5, the full variable domain is NAGVMQNPRHLVRRRGQEARLRCSPMKGHSHVYWYRQLPEEGLKFMVYLQKENIIDESGMPKERFSAEFPKEGPSILRIQQVVRGDSAAYFCASSPERRDQPQHFGDGTRLSIL.

The chain is built from TRBV28 and TRBJ1-4; D gene unclear. Germline CDR1 is MDHEN and CDR2 is SYDVKM. The CDR3 extends over 10 amino acids. Trimming removed 6 bases at V and 8 bases at J, with 4 bases between. CDR3 coding DNA: TGTGCCAGCAGCTCCGAAAAACTGTTTTTT. This codes for CASSSEKLFF. The variable domain in full, completed from reference TRBV28 and TRBJ1-4, reads DVKVTQSSRYLVKRTGEKVFLECVQDMDHENMFWYRQDPGLGLRLIYFSYDVKMKEKGDIPEGYSVSREKKERFSLILESASTNQTSMYLCASSSEKLFFGSGTQLSVL.

DNA of the CDR3: TGTGCCAGCAGCCAAGATCGAGGACAGGGGGCGGATCAGCCCCAGCATTTT. Translating gives CASSQDRGQGADQPQHF. This chain links TRBV14 with TRBJ1-5; TRBD1 aligns across 11 bases. This CDR3 comprises 17 residues. J gave up 5 bases and V 0 bases, and 6 bases lay outside the gene matches. Germline CDR1 is SGHDN and CDR2 is FVKESK.

J is TRBJ1-4 and V is TRBV18, with TRBD1 identical over 10 bases. Germline CDR1 and CDR2: KGHSH and LQKENI. The CDR3 has 16 residues. V shed 0 bases and J 8 bases; nucleotides not matched to a gene: 6. The CDR3 protein is CASSPPSGTGEEKLFF. DNA for the CDR3: TGTGCCAGCTCACCACCAAGTGGGACAGGGGAAGAAAAACTGTTTTTT.

The chain carries TRBV5-4 and TRBJ1-2; D is undetermined. This CDR3 is built from 12 residues. Germline V gene lookup returns CDR1 SGHNT and CDR2 YYREEE (reference sequence). The V gene lost 4 bases and the J gene lost 9 bases, with 13 bases spanning the gap. The CDR3 loop is CASSGKPGSYTF. CDR3 DNA: TGTGCCAGCAGCGGCAAACCGGGAAGCTACACCTTC.

V usage is TRBV18 and J usage is TRBJ2-7; no clear D gene. V lost 0 bases to trimming and J lost 5 bases, with 17 bases between them. This CDR3 spans 16 amino acids. From germline, CDR1 is KGHSH and CDR2 LQKENI. DNA of the CDR3: TGTGCCAGCTCACCACCGTTAAGGTTTATCAAGAACGAGCAGTACTTC. The encoded protein is CASSPPLRFIKNEQYF. Combining the CDR3 with reference TRBV18 and TRBJ2-7 gives the whole variable domain NAGVMQNPRHLVRRRGQEARLRCSPMKGHSHVYWYRQLPEEGLKFMVYLQKENIIDESGMPKERFSAEFPKEGPSILRIQQVVRGDSAAYFCASSPPLRFIKNEQYFGPGTRLTVT.

V is TRBV2 and J is TRBJ2-7; maybe TRBD1 (5 bases). Trimming took 4 bases from V and 4 from J, leaving 8 bases between them. The germline V gene has CDR1 SNHLY and CDR2 FYNNEI. The CDR3 is 12 amino acids. The CDR3 protein is CASSVQGYEQYF. CDR3 in DNA: TGTGCCAGCAGTGTCCAGGGATACGAGCAGTACTTC.